A selection of T cell receptor beta chains follows, all from one sample in a study of T-cell reconstitution after alpha-beta-depleted transplantation in children. MiXCR, run by TCRdb on the PCR reads, gives a single entry per CDR3 protein. The sample lists over 90,000 distinct CDR3 sequences; roughly 6% were seen once. The sequenced sample was PBMCs, mostly from graft donor cells, obtained 60 days after TCRalphabeta/CD19-depleted stem cell transplant. These receptors were taken from a female patient between 2 and 15 years old who had a stem cell transplant for Fanconi anemia, so the T cells may come from the graft donor. CDR3s include the opening cysteine and the closing phenylalanine or tryptophan. D genes are given only for firm matches. Not every row has a clone size; where given, it reads once, few, many or a size class.

once	TRBV9	.	TRBJ2-7	TGTGCCAGCAGCGAGACGCTACAGGTTAACGAGCAGTACTTC	CASSETLQVNEQYF
many	TRBV11-2	.	TRBJ2-4	TGTGCCAGCAGCTTACTGAGCGCAGGGTCAAACATTCAGTACTTC	CASSLLSAGSNIQYF
many	TRBV2	.	TRBJ1-1	TGTGCCACCATGGACAGAGGCACTGAAGCTTTCTTT	CATMDRGTEAFF
many	TRBV5-1	TRBD1	TRBJ2-3	TGCGCCAGCAGCTCGACAGGGAGCACAGATACGCAGTATTTT	CASSSTGSTDTQYF
many	TRBV6-1	TRBD1	TRBJ2-1	TGTGCCAGCACGAGCGGCTGGACAGGGGCATACAATGAGCAGTTCTTC	CASTSGWTGAYNEQFF
few	TRBV7-2	.	TRBJ2-1	TGTGCCAGCAGCTTAGTTCCCCAAACCCGCGGTGAGCAGTTCTTC	CASSLVPQTRGEQFF
few	TRBV28	.	TRBJ1-5	TGTGCCAGCAGTTTCGGCCAGTTCAATCAGCCCCAGCATTTT	CASSFGQFNQPQHF
few	TRBV7-9	.	TRBJ2-7	TGTGCCAGCAGCTTAGCGGGACCCGAATACGAGCAGTACTTC	CASSLAGPEYEQYF
many	TRBV7-3	.	TRBJ2-2	TGTGCCAGCAGCATTGGACACGGACGTGGGGAGCTGTTTTTT	CASSIGHGRGELFF
many	TRBV6-5	TRBD1	TRBJ1-3	TGTGCCAGCAGCCAGACACAGGGGGCCTCTGGAAACACCATATATTTT	CASSQTQGASGNTIYF
many	TRBV21-1	.	TRBJ2-2	TGTGCCAGCAGCAGATCGGGGTTCGGGGAGCTGTTTTTT	CASSRSGFGELFF
.	TRBV25-1	TRBD1	TRBJ2-5	TGTGCCAGCACTGAGGGGGCCCCATCAATCCAGTACTTC	CASTEGAPSIQYF
few	TRBV20-1	.	TRBJ2-4	TGCAGTGCTAGAGCCCGGGGTTTGGGGGGATTCTATCGAAACATTCAGTACTTC	CSARARGLGGFYRNIQYF
many	TRBV5-1	.	TRBJ2-5	TGCGCCAGCAGCTTACAGAGAGAGACCCAGTACTTC	CASSLQRETQYF
many	TRBV28	TRBD1	TRBJ2-5	TGTGCCAGCAGTTTGGGACAGGCGCACCAAGAGACCCAGTACTTC	CASSLGQAHQETQYF
many	TRBV5-1	.	TRBJ2-3	TGCGCCAGCAGCTTGGGGGGCCTAGCGGATACGCAGTATTTT	CASSLGGLADTQYF
few	TRBV7-2	.	TRBJ1-5	TGTGCCAGCAGCAAGCAACCCGGGGCGCATAATCAGCCCCAGCATTTT	CASSKQPGAHNQPQHF
many	TRBV10-3	.	TRBJ2-7	TGTGCAACCACGGCCGGTTCCTACGAGCAGTACTTC	CATTAGSYEQYF
many	TRBV25-1	TRBD1	TRBJ1-5	TGTGCCAGCAGTACTTCCCCCAGCAGGGGGAAGGGTCAGCCCCAGCATTTT	CASSTSPSRGKGQPQHF
many	TRBV5-1	.	TRBJ2-1	TGCGCCAGCAGCTTTCTAGCACTAGTGCAGCCCAATGAGCAGTTCTTC	CASSFLALVQPNEQFF
many	TRBV7-2	.	TRBJ2-3	TGTGCCAGCAGCTTAGCAAGCCGGGCAGATACGCAGTATTTT	CASSLASRADTQYF
.	TRBV11-3	TRBD1	TRBJ2-7	TGTGCCAGCAGCTTGGGGGGACAGGGACCTTACGCGCAGTACTTC	CASSLGGQGPYAQYF
few	TRBV6-5	.	TRBJ2-7	TGTGCCAGCAGTGCTCAGGGCAACGAGCAGTACTTC	CASSAQGNEQYF
many	TRBV20-1	TRBD1	TRBJ1-3	TGCAGTGCTAGGGACAGGGGGCATGACACCATATATTTT	CSARDRGHDTIYF
.	TRBV4-1	.	TRBJ2-7	TGCGCCAGCAGCCAAGAAGCAGGGGCGGGCTACGAGCAGTACTTC	CASSQEAGAGYEQYF
many	TRBV2	.	TRBJ2-5	TGTGCCAGCATCGGGGCACAAGAGACCCAGTACTTC	CASIGAQETQYF
.	TRBV28	TRBD1	TRBJ1-4	TGTGCCAGCAGTTTTGACAGGGGATTCAGCCTCTATGAAAAACTGTTTTTT	CASSFDRGFSLYEKLFF
.	TRBV18	.	TRBJ2-1	TGTGCCAGCTCACCACCCCCAGGCAATGAGCAGTTCTTC	CASSPPPGNEQFF
many	TRBV6-1	TRBD1	TRBJ2-7	TGTGCCAGCAGTGAGTGGCAGGGGGCCTCCTACGAGCAGTACTTC	CASSEWQGASYEQYF
many	TRBV15	.	TRBJ2-2	TGTGCCACCAGCAGAGATCAGACCAGGTTCACCGGGGAGCTGTTTTTT	CATSRDQTRFTGELFF
many	TRBV5-1	TRBD2	TRBJ2-7	TGCGCCAGCAGCTTGGGTGGGACTAGCCGCTACGAGCAGTACTTC	CASSLGGTSRYEQYF
many	TRBV27	TRBD2	TRBJ2-3	TGTGCCAGCAGTTTCTCGTTAAGCGGGAGCTTTACAGATACGCAGTATTTT	CASSFSLSGSFTDTQYF
few	TRBV4-1	.	TRBJ1-6	TGCGCCAGCAGCCAAGATGGTAAGGGGGGAGATTCACCCCTCCACTTT	CASSQDGKGGDSPLHF
many	TRBV2	TRBD2	TRBJ2-7	TGTGCCAGCAGCCTAGCGGGAGTACCCTACGAGCAGTACTTC	CASSLAGVPYEQYF
many	TRBV5-1	.	TRBJ2-7	TGCGCCAGCAGCTTGGTGTCTTTAACCTACGAGCAGTACTTC	CASSLVSLTYEQYF
few	TRBV18	TRBD1	TRBJ1-4	TGTGCCAGCTCACCACCGCATCAGGGGGCGGATGAAAAACTGTTTTTT	CASSPPHQGADEKLFF
many	TRBV28	TRBD2	TRBJ2-7	TGTGCCAGCAGTCCCCTGTTGGGACTAGCGGGATCCGAGCAGTACTTC	CASSPLLGLAGSEQYF
many	TRBV7-9	TRBD1	TRBJ2-2	TGTGCCAGCAGCCGACCTAGGACAGGGGGGACGACTACCGGGGAGCTGTTTTTT	CASSRPRTGGTTTGELFF
few	TRBV5-1	TRBD2	TRBJ2-4	TGCGCCAGCAGCCCCGACTGGCGGGGGGCCTACAAAAACATTCAGTACTTC	CASSPDWRGAYKNIQYF
.	TRBV5-6	.	TRBJ1-1	TGTGCCAGCAGCTTGGGGCCCATCAAGAACACTGAAGCTTTCTTT	CASSLGPIKNTEAFF